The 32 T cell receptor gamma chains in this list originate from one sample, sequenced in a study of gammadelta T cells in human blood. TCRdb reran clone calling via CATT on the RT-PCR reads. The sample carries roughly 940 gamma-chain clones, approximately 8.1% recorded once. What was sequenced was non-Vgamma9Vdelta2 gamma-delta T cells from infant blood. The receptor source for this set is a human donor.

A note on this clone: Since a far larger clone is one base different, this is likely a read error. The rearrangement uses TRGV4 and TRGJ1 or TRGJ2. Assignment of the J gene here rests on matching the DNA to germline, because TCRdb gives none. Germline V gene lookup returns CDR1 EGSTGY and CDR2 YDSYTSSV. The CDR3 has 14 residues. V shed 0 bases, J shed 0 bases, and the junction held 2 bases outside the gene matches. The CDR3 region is CATWDGLNYYKKLF. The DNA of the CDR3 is TGTGCCACCTGGGATGGGCTGAATTATTATAAGAAACTCTTT.

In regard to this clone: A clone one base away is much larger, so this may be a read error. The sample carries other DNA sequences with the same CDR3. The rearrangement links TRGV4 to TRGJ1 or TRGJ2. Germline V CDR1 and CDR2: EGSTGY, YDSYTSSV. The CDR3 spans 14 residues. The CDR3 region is CATWDSENYYKKLF. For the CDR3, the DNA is TGTGCAACCTGGGATAGTGAGAATTATTATAAGAAACTCTTT.

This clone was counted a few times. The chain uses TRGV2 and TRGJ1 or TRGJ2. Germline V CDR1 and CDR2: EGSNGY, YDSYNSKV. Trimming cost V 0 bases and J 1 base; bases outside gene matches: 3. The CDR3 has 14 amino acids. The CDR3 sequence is CATWDGRNYYKKLF. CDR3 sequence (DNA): TGTGCCACCTGGGACGGGCGAAATTATTATAAGAAACTCTTT.

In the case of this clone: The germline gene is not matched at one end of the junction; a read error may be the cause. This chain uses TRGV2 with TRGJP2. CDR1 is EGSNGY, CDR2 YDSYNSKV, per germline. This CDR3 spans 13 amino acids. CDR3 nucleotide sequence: TGTGCCCCCTGGGACGGCCCCGATTGGATCAAGACGTTT. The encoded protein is CAPWDGPDWIKTF.

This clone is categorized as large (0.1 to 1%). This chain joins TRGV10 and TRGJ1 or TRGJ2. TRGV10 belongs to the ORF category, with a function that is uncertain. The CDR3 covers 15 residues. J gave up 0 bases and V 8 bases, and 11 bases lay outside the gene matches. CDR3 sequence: CAAWDYNPNYYKKLF. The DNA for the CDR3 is TGTGCTGCGTGGGATTATAACCCGAATTATTATAAGAAACTCTTT.

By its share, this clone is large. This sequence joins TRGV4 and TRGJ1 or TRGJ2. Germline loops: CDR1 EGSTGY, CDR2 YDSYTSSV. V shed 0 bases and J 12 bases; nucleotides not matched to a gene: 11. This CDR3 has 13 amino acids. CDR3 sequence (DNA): TGTGCCACCTGGGATGGGCGGGAGGTTGGGAAACTCTTT. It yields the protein CATWDGREVGKLF.

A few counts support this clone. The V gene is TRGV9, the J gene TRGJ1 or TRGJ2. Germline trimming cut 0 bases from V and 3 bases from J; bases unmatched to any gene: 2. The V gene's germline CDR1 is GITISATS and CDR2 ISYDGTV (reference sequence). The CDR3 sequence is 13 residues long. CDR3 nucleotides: TGTGCCTTGTGGGAGGTGCTTTATTATAAGAAACTCTTT. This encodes CALWEVLYYKKLF.

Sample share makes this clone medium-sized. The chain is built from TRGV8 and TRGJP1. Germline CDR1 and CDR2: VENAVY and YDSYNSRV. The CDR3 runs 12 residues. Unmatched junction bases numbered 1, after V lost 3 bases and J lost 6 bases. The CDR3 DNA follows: TGTGCCACCTGGGATCCTGGTTGGTTCAAGATATTT. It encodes CATWDPGWFKIF.

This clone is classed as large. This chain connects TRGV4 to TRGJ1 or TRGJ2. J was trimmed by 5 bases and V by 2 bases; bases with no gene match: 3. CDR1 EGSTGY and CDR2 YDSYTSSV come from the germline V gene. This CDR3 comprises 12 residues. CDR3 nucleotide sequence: TGTGCCACCTGGGATGCGAATTATAAGAAACTCTTT. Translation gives CATWDANYKKLF.

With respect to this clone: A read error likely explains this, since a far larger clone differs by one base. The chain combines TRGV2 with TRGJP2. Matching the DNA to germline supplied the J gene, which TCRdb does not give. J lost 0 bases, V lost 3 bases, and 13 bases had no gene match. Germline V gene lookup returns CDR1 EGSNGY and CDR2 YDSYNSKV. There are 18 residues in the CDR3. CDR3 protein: CATWDPKGLHSSDWIKTF. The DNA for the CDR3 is TGTGCCACCTGGGACCCAAAAGGTCTTCATAGTAGTGATTGGATCAAGACGTTT.

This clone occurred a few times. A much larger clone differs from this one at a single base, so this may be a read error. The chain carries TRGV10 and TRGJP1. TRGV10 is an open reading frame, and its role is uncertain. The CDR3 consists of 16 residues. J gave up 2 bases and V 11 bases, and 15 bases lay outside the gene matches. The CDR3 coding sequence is TGTGCTGCGGGGATTCTATGGGGGACCACTGGTTGGTTCAAGATATTT. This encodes CAAGILWGTTGWFKIF.

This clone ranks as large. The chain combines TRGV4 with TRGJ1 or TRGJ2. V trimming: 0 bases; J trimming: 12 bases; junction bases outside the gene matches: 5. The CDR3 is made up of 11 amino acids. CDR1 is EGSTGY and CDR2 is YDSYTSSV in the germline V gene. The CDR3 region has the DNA TGTGCCACCTGGGATGGGCCGCGGAAACTCTTT. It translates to CATWDGPRKLF.

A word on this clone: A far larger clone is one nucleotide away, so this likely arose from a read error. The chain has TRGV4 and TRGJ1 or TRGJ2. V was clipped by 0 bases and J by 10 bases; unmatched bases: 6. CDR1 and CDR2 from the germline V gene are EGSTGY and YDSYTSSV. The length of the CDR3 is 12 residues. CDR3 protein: CATWDGIRKKLF. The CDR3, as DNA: TGTGCCACCTGGGATGGGATTCGGAAGAAACTCTTT.

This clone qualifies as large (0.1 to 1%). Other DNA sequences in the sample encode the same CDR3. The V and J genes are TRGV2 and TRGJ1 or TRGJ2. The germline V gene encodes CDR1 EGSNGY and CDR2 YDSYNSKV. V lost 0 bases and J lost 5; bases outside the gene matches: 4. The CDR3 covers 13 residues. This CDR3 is CATWDGPDYKKLF. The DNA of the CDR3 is TGTGCCACCTGGGACGGGCCTGATTATAAGAAACTCTTT.

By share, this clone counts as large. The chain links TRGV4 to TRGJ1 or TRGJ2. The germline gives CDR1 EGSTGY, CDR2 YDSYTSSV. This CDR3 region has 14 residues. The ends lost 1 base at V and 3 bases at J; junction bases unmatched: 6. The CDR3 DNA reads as TGTGCCACCTGGGATGGAATCCCTTATTATAAGAAACTCTTT. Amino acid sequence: CATWDGIPYYKKLF.

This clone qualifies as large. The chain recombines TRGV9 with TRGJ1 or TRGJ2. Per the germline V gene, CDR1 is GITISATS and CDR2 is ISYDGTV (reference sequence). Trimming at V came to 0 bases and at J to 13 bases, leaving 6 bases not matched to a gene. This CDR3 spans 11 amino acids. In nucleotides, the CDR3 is TGTGCCTTGTGGGAGGTGCCCTACAAACTCTTT. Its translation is CALWEVPYKLF.

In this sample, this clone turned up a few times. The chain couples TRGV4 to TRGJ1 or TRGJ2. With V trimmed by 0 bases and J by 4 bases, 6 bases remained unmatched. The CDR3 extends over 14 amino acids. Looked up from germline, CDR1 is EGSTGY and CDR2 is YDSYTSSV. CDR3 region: CATWDGHEYYKKLF. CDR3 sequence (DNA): TGTGCCACCTGGGATGGGCACGAGTATTATAAGAAACTCTTT.

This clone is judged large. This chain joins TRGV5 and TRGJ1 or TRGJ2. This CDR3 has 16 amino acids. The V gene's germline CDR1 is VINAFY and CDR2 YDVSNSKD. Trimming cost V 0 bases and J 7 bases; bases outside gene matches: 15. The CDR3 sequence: CATWDRPPSVMYKKLF. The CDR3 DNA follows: TGTGCCACCTGGGACAGGCCCCCCTCTGTTATGTATAAGAAACTCTTT.

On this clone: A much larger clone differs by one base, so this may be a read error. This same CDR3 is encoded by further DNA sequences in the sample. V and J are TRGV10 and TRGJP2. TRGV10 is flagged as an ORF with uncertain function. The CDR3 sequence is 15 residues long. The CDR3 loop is CAAWDIRSSDWIKTF. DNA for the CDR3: TGTGCTGCGTGGGATATCCGTAGTAGTGATTGGATCAAGACATTT.

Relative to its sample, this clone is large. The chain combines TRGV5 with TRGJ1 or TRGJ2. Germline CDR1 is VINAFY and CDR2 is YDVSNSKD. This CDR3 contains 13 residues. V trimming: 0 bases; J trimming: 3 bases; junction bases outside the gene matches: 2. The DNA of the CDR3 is TGTGCCACCTGGGACAGGCTTTATTATAAGAAACTCTTT. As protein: CATWDRLYYKKLF.

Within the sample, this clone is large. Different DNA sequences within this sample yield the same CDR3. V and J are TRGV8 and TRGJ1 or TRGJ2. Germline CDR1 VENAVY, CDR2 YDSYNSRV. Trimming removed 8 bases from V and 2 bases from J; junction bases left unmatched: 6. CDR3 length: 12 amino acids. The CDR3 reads CATLFDYYKKLF. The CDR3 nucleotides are TGTGCCACCTTGTTCGATTATTATAAGAAACTCTTT.

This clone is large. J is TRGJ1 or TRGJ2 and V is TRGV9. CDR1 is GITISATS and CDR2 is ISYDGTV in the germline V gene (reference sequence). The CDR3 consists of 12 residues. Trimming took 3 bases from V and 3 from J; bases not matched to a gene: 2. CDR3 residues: CALWEPYYKKLF. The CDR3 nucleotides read TGTGCCTTGTGGGAGCCTTATTATAAGAAACTCTTT.

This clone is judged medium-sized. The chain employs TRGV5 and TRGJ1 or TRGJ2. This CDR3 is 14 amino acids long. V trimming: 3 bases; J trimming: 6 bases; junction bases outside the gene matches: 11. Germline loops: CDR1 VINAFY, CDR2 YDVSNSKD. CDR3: CATWDLGGCYKKLF. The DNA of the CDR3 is TGTGCCACCTGGGACTTAGGGGGTTGTTATAAGAAACTCTTT.

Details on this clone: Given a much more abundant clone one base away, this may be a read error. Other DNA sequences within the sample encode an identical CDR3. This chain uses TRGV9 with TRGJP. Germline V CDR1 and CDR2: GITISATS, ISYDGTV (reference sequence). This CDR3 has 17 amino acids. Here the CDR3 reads CALWEVMDELGKKIKVF. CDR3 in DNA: TGTGCCTTGTGGGAGGTGATGGACGAGTTGGGAAAAAAAATCAAGGTATTT.

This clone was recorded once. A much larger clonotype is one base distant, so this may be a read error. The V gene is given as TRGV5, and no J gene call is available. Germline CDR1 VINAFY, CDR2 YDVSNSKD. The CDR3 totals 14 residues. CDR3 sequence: CATWDRRGYYKNLF. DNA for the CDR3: TGTGCCACCTGGGACAGGCGTGGTTATTATAAGAACCTCTTT.

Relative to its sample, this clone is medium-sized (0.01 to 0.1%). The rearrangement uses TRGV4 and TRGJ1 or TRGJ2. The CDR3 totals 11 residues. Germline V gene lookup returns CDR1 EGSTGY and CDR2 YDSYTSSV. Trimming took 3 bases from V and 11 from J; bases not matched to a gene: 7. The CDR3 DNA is TGTGCCACCTGGGATATAGGAGAGAAACTCTTT. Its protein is CATWDIGEKLF.

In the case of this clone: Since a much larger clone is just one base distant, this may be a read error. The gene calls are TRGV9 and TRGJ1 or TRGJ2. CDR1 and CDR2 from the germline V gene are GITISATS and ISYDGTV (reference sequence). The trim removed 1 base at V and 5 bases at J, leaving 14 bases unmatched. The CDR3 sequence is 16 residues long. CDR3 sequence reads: CALWEVIFGPDYKKLF. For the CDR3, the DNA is TGTGCCTTGTGGGAGGTAATCTTCGGGCCTGATTATAAGAAACTCTTT.

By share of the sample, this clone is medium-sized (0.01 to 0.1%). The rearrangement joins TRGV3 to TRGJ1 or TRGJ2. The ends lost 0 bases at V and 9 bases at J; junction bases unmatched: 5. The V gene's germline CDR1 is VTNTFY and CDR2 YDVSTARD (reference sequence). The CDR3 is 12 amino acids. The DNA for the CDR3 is TGTGCCACCTGGGACAGGTGCGGTAAGAAACTCTTT. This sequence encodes CATWDRCGKKLF.

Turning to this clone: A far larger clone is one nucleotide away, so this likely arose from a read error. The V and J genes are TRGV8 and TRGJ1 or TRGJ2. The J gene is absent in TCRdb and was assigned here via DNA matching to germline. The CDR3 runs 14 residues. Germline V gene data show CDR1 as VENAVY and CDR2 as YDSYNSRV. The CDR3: CTTWDNGFYYKKLF. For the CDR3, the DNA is TGTACCACCTGGGATAACGGCTTTTATTATAAGAAACTCTTT.

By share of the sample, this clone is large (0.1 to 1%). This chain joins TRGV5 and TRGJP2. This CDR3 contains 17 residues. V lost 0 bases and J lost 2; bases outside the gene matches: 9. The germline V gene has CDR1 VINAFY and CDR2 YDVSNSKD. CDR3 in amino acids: CATWDRPWWSSDWIKTF. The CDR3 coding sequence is TGTGCCACCTGGGACAGGCCATGGTGGAGTAGTGATTGGATCAAGACGTTT.

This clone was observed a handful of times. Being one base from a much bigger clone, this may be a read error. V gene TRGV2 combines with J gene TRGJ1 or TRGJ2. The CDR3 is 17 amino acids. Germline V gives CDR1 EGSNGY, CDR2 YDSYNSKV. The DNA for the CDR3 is TGTGCCACCCGGGACTGCGAGCAAAACAACTCCCGGGGGAAGAAACTCTTT. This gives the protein CATRDCEQNNSRGKKLF.

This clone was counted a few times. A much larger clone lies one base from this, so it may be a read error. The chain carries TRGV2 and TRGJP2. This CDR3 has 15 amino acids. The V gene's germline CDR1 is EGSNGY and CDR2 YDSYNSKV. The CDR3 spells CAAWDGYSSDWIKTF. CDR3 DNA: TGTGCCGCCTGGGACGGGTATAGTAGTGATTGGATCAAGACGTTT.